One and the same sample provided the 21 T cell receptor beta chains below, sequenced in a study of T cells after yellow fever vaccination. TCRdb analysed the 5' RACE reads with MiXCR anew, one entry per CDR3 protein. This table holds some 390,000 distinct CDR3 sequences, under 20% found once. Sample: PBMCs, taken before the yellow fever booster vaccination. These TCRs come from a young man who received the YFV17D yellow fever vaccine.

The CDR3 here is CASSLVAGSYGYTF. The CDR3 bases are TGTGCCAGCAGCTTAGTGGCGGGGAGTTATGGCTACACCTTC. The gene calls are TRBV7-9 and TRBJ1-2; D is undetermined. Germline V gene data show CDR1 as SEHNR and CDR2 as FQNEAQ (reference sequence). The V gene lost 1 base and the J gene lost 5 bases, with 11 bases spanning the gap. The CDR3 has 14 amino acids. Full variable domain (missing parts from reference TRBV7-9 and TRBJ1-2): DTGVSQNPRHKITKRGQNVTFRCDPISEHNRLYWYRQTLGQGPEFLTYFQNEAQLEKSRLLSDRFSAERPKGSFSTLEIQRTEQGDSAMYLCASSLVAGSYGYTFGSGTRLTVV.

The rearrangement links TRBV7-8 to TRBJ2-7; 7 bases match TRBD1. V was pared by 0 bases and J by 3 bases, with 17 bases of the junction left unmatched. The CDR3 has 19 amino acids. The germline V gene encodes CDR1 SGHVS and CDR2 FQNEAQ. The CDR3 region is CASSLAVLEWGQRNYEQYV. CDR3 coding DNA: TGTGCCAGCAGCTTAGCCGTACTAGAATGGGGACAGCGAAACTACGAGCAGTACGTC.

The V call is TRBV12-3 or TRBV12-4, the J call TRBJ1-1, with a tentative D call TRBD1 (5 bases). This CDR3 region has 15 residues. V lost 5 bases and J lost 2, with 15 bases in between. For the CDR3, the DNA is TGTGCCAGCAGTCCCGAGGTGGGGGAAAACACTGAAGCTTTCTTT. It yields the protein CASSPEVGENTEAFF.

This clonotype was seen a handful of times. The V and J genes are TRBV29-1 and TRBJ2-5; 7 bases map to TRBD1. This CDR3 region has 13 residues. J gave up 5 bases and V 7 bases, and 10 bases lay outside the gene matches. The germline V gene has CDR1 SQVTM and CDR2 ANQGSEA. The CDR3, as DNA: TGCAGCGGGATGACAGGGTCCGGGGAGACCCAGTACTTC. This encodes CSGMTGSGETQYF.

The rearrangement links TRBV7-9 to TRBJ2-5; 9 positions agree with TRBD2. J was trimmed by 4 bases and V by 5 bases; bases with no gene match: 8. CDR1 and CDR2 (germline): SEHNR, FQNEAQ (reference sequence). The CDR3 runs to 15 residues. The CDR3 protein is CASSPRGSGGETQYF. The CDR3 DNA reads as TGTGCCAGCAGCCCCCGGGGTAGCGGGGGAGAGACCCAGTACTTC. Filled out from reference TRBV7-9 and TRBJ2-5, the complete variable domain reads DTGVSQNPRHKITKRGQNVTFRCDPISEHNRLYWYRQTLGQGPEFLTYFQNEAQLEKSRLLSDRFSAERPKGSFSTLEIQRTEQGDSAMYLCASSPRGSGGETQYFGPGTRLLVL.

This clonotype has just a few counts. The chain is built from TRBV6-1 and TRBJ2-4; 11 bases map to TRBD1. Germline CDR1 MNHNS, CDR2 SASEGT. The trim removed 6 bases at V and 4 bases at J, leaving 2 bases unmatched. CDR3 length equals 14 residues. In nucleotides, the CDR3 is TGTGCCAGCAGATGGGACAGGGGGAAAAACATTCAGTACTTC. It codes for CASRWDRGKNIQYF.

This clonotype came up a few times. This chain uses TRBV5-1 with TRBJ1-2; a weak D match, TRBD1 (6 bases). Germline V gene sequence: CDR1 SGHRS, CDR2 YFSETQ. The CDR3 is 15 amino acids. Deletions cut 5 bases from V and 8 bases from J, with 22 bases between. DNA for the CDR3: TGCGCCAGCAGTGAAAGCCCCGGGACACTGAGGGGCTACACCTTC. It translates to CASSESPGTLRGYTF.

This clonotype was found many times. The chain links TRBV4-3 to TRBJ2-5; 8 bases align to TRBD1. The CDR3 is made up of 13 amino acids. V lost 5 bases to trimming and J lost 4 bases; unmatched junction nucleotides: 3. Germline V gene lookup returns CDR1 LGHNA and CDR2 YSLEER. Here the CDR3 reads CASSTQGGETQYF. CDR3 coding DNA: TGCGCCAGCAGCACACAGGGGGGAGAGACCCAGTACTTC.

The table lists this clonotype with a count of one. This chain joins TRBV11-2 and TRBJ2-7, with D tentatively TRBD1 (6 bases). Trimming removed 2 bases from V and 5 bases from J, with 10 bases in between. The germline CDR1 and CDR2 sequences are SGHAT and FQNNGV. The CDR3 loop spans 13 amino acids. DNA for the CDR3: TGTGCCAGCAGCTTAACACAGGGTAACGAGCAGTACGTC. As protein: CASSLTQGNEQYV.

This clonotype has just a few counts. CDR3 in DNA: TGTGCCACCAGCAGAGCCGGGACAGGGGGGTTAGAGACCCAGTACTTC. Encoded protein: CATSRAGTGGLETQYF. The V gene is TRBV15, the J gene TRBJ2-5; TRBD1 matches 11 bases. Trimming cost V 1 base and J 4 bases; bases outside gene matches: 5. The CDR3 covers 16 residues. Germline loops: CDR1 LNHNV, CDR2 YYDKDF (reference sequence). Complete variable domain (other parts from reference TRBV15 and TRBJ2-5): DAMVIQNPRYQVTQFGKPVTLSCSQTLNHNVMYWYQQKSSQAPKLLFHYYDKDFNNEADTPDNFQSRRPNTSFCFLDIRSPGLGDTAMYLCATSRAGTGGLETQYFGPGTRLLVL.

The chain recombines TRBV12-3 or TRBV12-4 with TRBJ1-6, with 8 bases fitting TRBD1. V shed 3 bases and J 12 bases; nucleotides not matched to a gene: 7. The CDR3 contains 14 residues. The CDR3 is CASSFGRGQVPLHF. Here the CDR3 DNA reads TGTGCCAGCAGTTTTGGCAGGGGGCAAGTACCCCTCCACTTT.

At least ten counts were recorded for this clonotype. The rearrangement links TRBV7-9 to TRBJ1-2; 9 positions match TRBD1. V lost 3 bases to trimming and J lost 7 bases; unmatched junction nucleotides: 0. Germline CDR1 reads SEHNR; CDR2 reads FQNEAQ (reference sequence). This CDR3 region has 12 residues. CDR3 residues: CASSLTGGGYTF. CDR3 in DNA: TGTGCCAGCAGCTTGACAGGGGGTGGCTACACCTTC.

In its sample, this clonotype was seen a few times. The chain couples TRBV5-6 to TRBJ2-2; either TRBD1 or TRBD2 may fit D (6 bases each). V lost 6 bases and J 3 bases, leaving 21 bases between the germline ends. The CDR3 has 17 amino acids. CDR1 and CDR2 (germline): SGHDT, YYEEEE. For the CDR3, the DNA is TGTGCCAGCAACCGCTTTGGTAGGGGGGACGACACCGGGGAGCTGTTTTTT. The encoded protein is CASNRFGRGDDTGELFF.

This clonotype was recorded a few times. This chain uses TRBV20-1 with TRBJ1-1; D gene uncertain. In germline, CDR1 is DFQATT, CDR2 SNEGSKA (reference sequence). The CDR3 sequence is 13 residues long. V lost 7 bases to trimming and J lost 0 bases, with 12 bases between them. CDR3 DNA: TGCAGTGTCGCAGGAGAGTTGAACACTGAAGCTTTCTTT. This codes for CSVAGELNTEAFF.

The chain carries TRBV19 and TRBJ1-5; D may be TRBD1 (6 bases). Germline V CDR1 and CDR2: LNHDA, SQIVND (reference sequence). The CDR3 sequence is 12 residues long. Trimming shortened V by 11 bases and J by 9 bases, and 17 bases separated the two germline ends. CDR3 in amino acids: CAVGGRTRPQHF. DNA for the CDR3: TGTGCCGTAGGGGGGAGGACCCGGCCCCAGCATTTT.

This clonotype was found a few times. This chain links TRBV9 with TRBJ2-5; 7 bases are a match to TRBD2. The CDR3 is 13 amino acids. Germline CDR1 and CDR2: SGDLS and YYNGEE. Germline trimming cut 2 bases from V and 7 bases from J; bases unmatched to any gene: 5. The CDR3 protein is CASSVWGGGTQYF. The CDR3 DNA sequence: TGTGCCAGCAGCGTTTGGGGGGGTGGGACCCAGTACTTC.

Only a few counts were recorded for this clonotype. The rearrangement uses TRBV7-8 and TRBJ2-7, with D unresolved. CDR1 SGHVS and CDR2 FQNEAQ come from the germline V gene. The V gene lost 1 base and the J gene lost 2 bases, with 9 bases spanning the gap. The CDR3 is 14 residues long. The DNA of the CDR3 is TGTGCCAGCAGCTTAGAACTCGGAACCTACGAGCAGTACGTC. It specifies CASSLELGTYEQYV.

The rearrangement joins TRBV20-1 to TRBJ2-3; unclear D gene. The CDR3 spans 13 residues. Germline V CDR1 and CDR2: DFQATT, SNEGSKA (reference sequence). V was cut by 6 bases and J by 4 bases, with 14 bases left in between. The CDR3 DNA sequence: TGCAGTGCCAACCCCTCGATCTCAGATACGCAGTATTTT. It translates to CSANPSISDTQYF.

This rearrangement joins TRBV6-1 to TRBJ1-2, with D perhaps matching TRBD1 (6 bases). This CDR3 comprises 15 residues. Germline V CDR1 and CDR2: MNHNS, SASEGT. The V gene lost 0 bases and the J gene lost 6 bases, with 14 bases spanning the gap. In DNA form, the CDR3 reads TGTGCCAGCAGTGAAGCTCGCAGGGGAGGGGATGGCTACACCTTC. Encoded protein: CASSEARRGGDGYTF.

The chain has TRBV20-1 and TRBJ1-1, with D perhaps matching TRBD1 (6 bases). CDR1 DFQATT and CDR2 SNEGSKA come from the germline V gene (reference sequence). The CDR3 is 13 amino acids. V was shortened by 0 bases and J by 6 bases, with 11 bases between the two germline ends. For the CDR3, the DNA is TGCAGTGCTAGAGATCAGGGGCGGGCTGAAGCTTTCTTT. Encoded protein: CSARDQGRAEAFF.

This clonotype turned up a few times. The chain uses TRBV6-5 and TRBJ1-5; TRBD1 agrees at 9 bases. The CDR3 consists of 15 residues. The junction had 3 bases not matched to a gene; V was cut back by 6 bases and J by 0 bases. CDR1 MNHEY and CDR2 SVGAGI come from the germline V gene. CDR3 nucleotides: TGTGCCAGCAGCAAGACAGGGGGTAGCAATCAGCCCCAGCATTTT. Translation: CASSKTGGSNQPQHF.